This T cell receptor (beta chain) emerged from a study of blood T cell repertoires in COVID-19. In the source study's methods: Estimated nucleated cell counts came from reference gene primer amplification. Repertoires were generated with immunoSEQ multiplex PCR, while TCRdb's copy carries only in-frame clones and drops some. D and trimming were read from the DNA, whereas the V and J calls and clone size are those reported in that table. The data show about 180,000 clones, with around 86% seen just once and over 6% held by the top ten. This clone showed up just once. V lost 0 bases and J lost 7; bases outside the gene matches: 6. The CDR3 length is 15 residues. Per germline, CDR1 SGHRS and CDR2 YFSETQ.

Source material: peripheral blood. The V gene is TRBV5-1, the J gene TRBJ2-1, with TRBD2 matching over 8 bases. This receptor was identified in an older woman with COVID-19, enrolled during active disease. CDR3 amino acids: CASSLGLAGTNEQFF. CDR3 in DNA: TGCGCCAGCAGCTTGGGCCTAGCGGGTACGAATGAGCAGTTCTTC.